Detailed here is one T cell receptor (beta chain). Its antigen remains unknown. Trimming took 1 base from V and 6 from J, leaving 15 bases between them. The CDR3 extends over 16 amino acids. CDR1 SEHNR and CDR2 FQNEAQ come from the germline V gene (reference sequence). The data stem from a study of T cell responses to AZD1222 COVID-19 vaccine. Profiled with immunoSEQ multiplex PCR; TCRdb holds only in-frame clones, not every one. The sample comprises around 99,000 clones, more than 85% of which are singletons, and around 8.6% rests with the top ten. Study-level results: Spike-spanning, vaccine-associated CD4 TCRs were dominant at 160-218 and 743-854. Clonal diversity was possibly underestimated; the donors were predominantly white British and more often female. Reportedly, nearly half the spike-specific TCRs target unmutated variant regions.

The receptor's source is an adult who received the AZD1222 COVID-19 vaccine. The sequencing used peripheral blood, collected 28 days after the second AZD1222 dose. The chain has TRBV7-9 and TRBJ2-2; D call uncertain. CDR3 sequence (DNA): TGTGCCAGCAGCTTAGACCGGTTAGACCAGGCCGGGGAGCTGTTTTTT. It encodes CASSLDRLDQAGELFF.